The 5 T cell receptor beta chains in this list originate from one sample, sequenced in a study of blood T cell repertoires in COVID-19. The repertoire was sequenced with immunoSEQ multiplex PCR; TCRdb's copy has only in-frame clones and lacks some. The table shows under 300,000 clones, with about 88% occurring only once. The sequenced sample was PBMCs or T cells enriched from blood (not recorded which). The receptors derive from a woman aged 55-70 years in a cohort exposed to, infected with or recovered from COVID-19 (not recorded which).

The CDR3 DNA sequence: TGTGCCAGCAGCCGCGGGACTAGGTACGAGCAGTACTTC. Translated, it gives CASSRGTRYEQYF. The V and J genes are TRBV3-1 (or the pseudogene TRBV3-2) and TRBJ2-7, with 8 bases that match TRBD2. V gave up 4 bases and J gave up 4 bases; unmatched junction bases: 3. The CDR3 extends over 13 amino acids. Germline assignment: CDR1 LGHDT and CDR2 YNNKEL (reference sequence).

The chain couples TRBV19 to TRBJ2-7, with a tentative D call TRBD1 (5 bases). Per germline, CDR1 LNHDA and CDR2 SQIVND (reference sequence). V was clipped by 0 bases and J by 2 bases, with 8 bases between them. This CDR3 comprises 14 residues. Here the CDR3 reads CASSIESGTYEQYF. For the CDR3, the DNA is TGTGCCAGTAGTATAGAATCAGGGACCTACGAGCAGTACTTC.

This chain uses TRBV5-1 with TRBJ2-5, with D uncertain. V was pared by 0 bases and J by 2 bases, with 8 bases between. CDR3 length equals 14 residues. CDR1 is SGHRS, CDR2 YFSETQ, per germline. DNA for the CDR3: TGCGCCAGCAGCTTGGGGCTAGTACAAGAGACCCAGTACTTC. Encoded protein: CASSLGLVQETQYF.

This chain joins TRBV6-6 and TRBJ1-3, with unresolved D. Trimming took off 6 bases at V and 0 bases at J, with 15 bases between the two ends. The germline gives CDR1 MNHNY, CDR2 SVGAGI (reference sequence). CDR3 length: 16 residues. For the CDR3, the DNA is TGTGCCAGCAGATCCCATGACGGGAACTCTGGAAACACCATATATTTT. Translation gives CASRSHDGNSGNTIYF.

The V and J genes are TRBV3-1 (or the pseudogene TRBV3-2) and TRBJ2-4; 7 bases are shared with TRBD2. Germline lookup yields CDR1 LGHDT and CDR2 YNNKEL (reference sequence). The J segment lost 9 bases and the V segment lost 1 base, leaving 9 bases of the junction unmatched. The CDR3 totals 15 residues. DNA for the CDR3: TGTGCCAGCAGCCAAGGTAATCCTAGCGGCGCCATTCAGTACTTC. Amino acids: CASSQGNPSGAIQYF.